Listed below are T cell receptor beta chains from one sample, sequenced in a study of OX40 agonist ivuxolimab in advanced cancers. Sequenced by immunoSEQ multiplex PCR; TCRdb stores in-frame clones only, minus some. The table records 100,000 to 150,000 clones, around 90% of them present only once. Sequenced material: CD4+ or CD8+ T cells sorted from blood, taken in a trial of the OX40 agonist ivuxolimab. These receptors all come from an adult with an advanced solid tumor such as melanoma, head and neck, liver or kidney cancer. Both conserved end residues are part of each CDR3. Each record gives: D gene, V gene, clone size, J gene, CDR3 protein, CDR3 DNA. D genes are given only for firm matches. Some rows have no size entry. The others give once, few or many, or a class for an expanded clone.

-,TRBV11-2,once,TRBJ2-7,CASSLGGSLDEQYF,TGTGCCAGCAGCTTAGGAGGCAGTCTCGACGAGCAGTACTTC
TRBD1,TRBV19,-,TRBJ2-3,CASNPFRTGSGSVTDTQYF,TGTGCCAGCAACCCATTCAGGACAGGGAGTGGGAGTGTAACAGATACGCAGTATTTT
-,TRBV7-7,-,TRBJ2-1,CASSLGFSVSEEQFF,TGTGCTAGCAGCTTAGGGTTCTCCGTTTCTGAGGAGCAGTTCTTC
TRBD2,TRBV9,-,TRBJ2-7,CASSVLSGSAYEQYF,TGTGCCAGCAGCGTCCTTAGCGGGAGCGCTTACGAGCAGTACTTC
-,TRBV29-1,-,TRBJ1-2,CSARSDYGYTF,TGCAGCGCACGGTCGGACTATGGCTACACCTTC
-,TRBV9,once,TRBJ2-1,CASSQTPSSYNEQFF,TGTGCCAGCAGCCAAACACCCAGCTCCTACAATGAGCAGTTCTTC
-,TRBV30,-,TRBJ1-5,CAWGQGRNQPQHF,TGTGCCTGGGGGCAGGGTCGCAATCAGCCCCAGCATTTT
-,TRBV28,-,TRBJ1-2,CASNPDKEGAGYGYTF,TGTGCCAGCAACCCAGATAAAGAGGGCGCCGGCTATGGCTACACCTTC
-,TRBV6-6,-,TRBJ2-2,CASSFPSGLNTGELFF,TGTGCCAGCAGTTTCCCGAGCGGGCTGAACACCGGGGAGCTGTTTTTT
-,TRBV6-5,-,TRBJ2-6,CASSSLQGSGANVLTF,TGTGCCAGCAGTTCACTCCAGGGGTCTGGGGCCAACGTCCTGACTTTC
-,TRBV19,-,TRBJ1-2,CASSIVSANYGYTF,TGTGCCAGTAGTATAGTTTCAGCTAACTATGGCTACACCTTC
TRBD1,TRBV5-1,-,TRBJ2-1,CASSFPGGLSSYNEQFF,TGCGCCAGCAGCTTCCCAGGGGGTTTGAGCTCCTACAATGAGCAGTTCTTC
-,TRBV11-2,-,TRBJ2-7,CASSLGSQSYEQYF,TGTGCCAGCAGCTTAGGGTCCCAGTCCTACGAGCAGTACTTC
-,TRBV7-8,-,TRBJ2-6,CASSLAGTSSSGANVLTF,TGTGCCAGCAGCTTAGCGGGGACCTCTAGCTCTGGGGCCAACGTCCTGACTTTC
-,TRBV4-2,-,TRBJ2-3,CASSQDYGERDTQYF,TGTGCCAGCAGCCAAGATTACGGTGAGCGAGATACGCAGTATTTT
-,TRBV7-8,-,TRBJ2-7,CASSSEPRGPYEQYF,TGTGCCAGCAGCTCCGAGCCGCGGGGACCCTACGAGCAGTACTTC
TRBD2,TRBV29-1,-,TRBJ2-7,CSGGGQGYEQYF,TGCAGCGGCGGGGGGCAGGGATACGAGCAGTACTTC
-,TRBV11-1,-,TRBJ2-7,CASSFGQTYEQYF,TGTGCCAGCAGCTTCGGACAGACCTACGAGCAGTACTTC
-,TRBV7-2,-,TRBJ1-1,CASSPQGNTEAFF,TGTGCCAGCAGCCCACAGGGGAACACTGAAGCTTTCTTT
TRBD1,TRBV14,-,TRBJ1-1,CASSGPGQGNTEAFF,TGTGCCAGCAGCGGCCCGGGACAGGGGAACACTGAAGCTTTCTTT
-,TRBV7-2,once,TRBJ2-1,CASSLALAGSRGEQFF,TGTGCCAGCAGCTTAGCGCTCGCGGGAAGTCGGGGTGAGCAGTTCTTC
TRBD2,TRBV11-3,-,TRBJ2-1,CASSKTSGRGNEQFF,TGTGCCAGCAGCAAGACTAGCGGGAGGGGTAATGAGCAGTTCTTC
TRBD2,TRBV11-2,-,TRBJ2-7,CASSGRTSGSSYEQYF,TGTGCCAGCAGCGGCCGGACTAGCGGGAGTTCCTACGAGCAGTACTTC
-,TRBV18,-,TRBJ2-6,CAIKSSGANVLTF,TGTGCCATCAAGAGCTCTGGGGCCAACGTCCTGACTTTC
TRBD2,TRBV5-1,-,TRBJ2-3,CASSLTPGLAGGSDTQYF,TGCGCCAGCAGCCTAACCCCGGGACTAGCGGGAGGGTCAGATACGCAGTATTTT
TRBD2,TRBV5-1,-,TRBJ2-3,CASSEGLAGAYPQYF,TGCGCCAGCAGCGAAGGACTAGCGGGAGCGTATCCGCAGTATTTT
TRBD2,TRBV13,-,TRBJ2-7,CASSSGLAGAKFPYEQYF,TGTGCCAGCAGCTCGGGACTAGCGGGAGCGAAGTTCCCCTACGAGCAGTACTTC
TRBD1,TRBV28,-,TRBJ2-7,CATTKGGTGAYEQYF,TGTGCCACCACCAAAGGAGGGACAGGGGCCTACGAGCAGTACTTC
-,TRBV7-3,-,TRBJ1-1,CASSSQGRSAEAFF,TGTGCCAGCAGCTCCCAGGGGAGGAGTGCTGAAGCTTTCTTT
-,TRBV5-1,-,TRBJ2-5,CASSLTGSEETQYF,TGCGCCAGCAGCTTGACAGGGTCAGAAGAGACCCAGTACTTC
TRBD1,TRBV7-2,-,TRBJ2-7,CASSTGVSEQYF,TGTGCCAGCAGCACAGGGGTTAGTGAGCAGTACTTC
TRBD2,TRBV4-1,-,TRBJ2-5,CASSQTGTSGRRETQYF,TGCGCCAGCAGCCAAACCGGGACTAGCGGGAGAAGAGAGACCCAGTACTTC
-,TRBV28,-,TRBJ1-5,CASSFVEGGDQPQHF,TGTGCCAGCAGCTTCGTCGAAGGTGGGGATCAGCCCCAGCATTTT
-,TRBV9,-,TRBJ1-1,CASSVGAGNTEAFF,TGTGCCAGCAGCGTAGGGGCGGGAAACACTGAAGCTTTCTTT
TRBD2,TRBV5-4,-,TRBJ2-7,CASSWGLAGGYEQYF,TGTGCCAGCAGCTGGGGACTAGCGGGAGGGTACGAGCAGTACTTC
TRBD2,TRBV10-1,-,TRBJ2-3,CASSPGLAGGTDTQYF,TGCGCCAGCAGTCCAGGACTAGCGGGAGGGACAGATACGCAGTATTTT
-,TRBV5-1,-,TRBJ2-2,CASSLDPGTNTGELFF,TGCGCCAGCAGCTTGGACCCGGGGACTAACACCGGGGAGCTGTTTTTT
TRBD1,TRBV7-2,once,TRBJ1-4,CASNRQGADEKLFF,TGTGCCAGCAATCGACAGGGGGCGGATGAAAAACTGTTTTTT
-,TRBV7-3,once,TRBJ1-4,CASSRQLATNEKLFF,TGTGCCAGCAGCAGACAGCTAGCAACTAATGAAAAACTGTTTTTT
TRBD1,TRBV27,-,TRBJ2-5,CASSSGQDTETQYF,TGTGCCAGCAGTTCGGGACAGGACACGGAGACCCAGTACTTC
TRBD1,TRBV5-4,few,TRBJ1-4,CASSLQGATEKLFF,TGTGCCAGCAGCCTACAGGGGGCGACTGAAAAACTGTTTTTT
TRBD2,TRBV5-6,once,TRBJ2-1,CASSYTSGINNEQFF,TGTGCCAGCAGCTATACTAGCGGGATCAACAATGAGCAGTTCTTC
TRBD2,TRBV19,-,TRBJ2-2,CASSIGAGRVGELFF,TGTGCCAGTAGTATAGGTGCAGGGAGGGTCGGGGAGCTGTTTTTT
TRBD1,TRBV28,few,TRBJ1-2,CASSPGDSFGAYGYTF,TGTGCCAGCAGTCCCGGGGACAGCTTCGGAGCTTATGGCTACACCTTC
-,TRBV18,-,TRBJ2-2,CASSPGNTGELFF,TGTGCCAGCTCACCGGGAAACACCGGGGAGCTGTTTTTT
-,TRBV30,-,TRBJ1-5,CAWSGGGGHDQPQHF,TGTGCCTGGAGTGGGGGAGGGGGGCACGATCAGCCCCAGCATTTT
-,TRBV27,-,TRBJ1-1,CASSYRQAGRDGAFF,TGTGCCAGCAGTTACCGGCAGGCAGGACGTGATGGGGCTTTCTTT
-,TRBV18,-,TRBJ1-5,CASSALQGHQPQHF,TGTGCCAGCTCAGCACTCCAGGGGCATCAGCCCCAGCATTTT
-,TRBV9,-,TRBJ1-3,CASSDSTARSGNTIYF,TGTGCCAGCAGCGACTCGACAGCCCGCTCTGGAAACACCATATATTTT
-,TRBV6-1,once,TRBJ2-3,CASSQRGSVTDTQYF,TGTGCCAGCAGCCAACGGGGTTCGGTTACAGATACGCAGTATTTT
TRBD1,TRBV6-5,-,TRBJ2-3,CASRGQDRDTQYF,TGTGCCAGCAGGGGACAGGACAGAGATACGCAGTATTTT
-,TRBV10-3,-,TRBJ2-7,CAIRDFEGVDEQYF,TGTGCCATCAGGGATTTCGAGGGGGTAGACGAGCAGTACTTC
-,TRBV7-2,-,TRBJ2-3,CASTFYRGTDTQYF,TGTGCCAGCACCTTTTACCGGGGCACAGATACGCAGTATTTT
TRBD1,TRBV19,-,TRBJ2-5,CASRGTGVPETQYF,TGTGCCAGTAGGGGGACAGGGGTACCAGAGACCCAGTACTTC